The clone carrying this T cell receptor (beta chain) was picked up many times. The antigen is undetermined. Time point given: newly diagnosed GD, antithyroid drugs for less than 3 months. PBMC-extracted RNA yielded the TCR library. This sample was included in a study of regulatory T cells in long-lasting Graves disease. Study-wide points: Persistent disease samples used TRBV28, TRBJ1-2 and TRBJ2-5 preferentially.

Libraries of TCR beta came from iRepertoire HTBI primers plus Arm-PCR of CDR3 regions. TCRdb reprocessed the multiplex PCR reads via MiXCR and lists one record per CDR3 protein. The data show hundreds of thousands of distinct CDR3 sequences, around 15% seen once. The CDR3 consists of 15 residues. CDR1 MDHEN and CDR2 SYDVKM come from the germline V gene. V gave up 6 bases and J gave up 2 bases; unmatched junction bases: 7. The clonotype was recovered from a female donor with Graves disease. V usage is TRBV28 and J usage is TRBJ1-2; 9 bases are shared with TRBD1. The sequences come from peripheral blood mononuclear cells (PBMCs), collected at new diagnosis, from a patient treated with antithyroid drugs. CDR3 DNA: TGTGCCAGCAGGAATGGACAGGGGAGAAACTATGGCTACACCTTC. Translation gives CASRNGQGRNYGYTF.